These 20 T cell receptor beta chains were all obtained from the same sample, sequenced in a study of cytomegalovirus exposure and HLA in healthy donors. It was with 60 Vbeta and 13 Jbeta primers that the PCR ran. Profiled with immunoSEQ multiplex PCR; TCRdb holds only in-frame clones, not every one. The sample holds roughly 100,000 clones, approximately 70% seen once. Material for sequencing was PBMCs. The receptors originated from a woman aged 50 to 65 in good health and CMV-seronegative.

The CDR3 here is CASSQGGQGHEQYF. CDR3 coding DNA: TGTGCCAGCAGCCAAGGCGGACAGGGCCACGAGCAGTACTTC. The J gene is TRBJ2-7, the V gene TRBV14, with 8 bases that match TRBD1. The ends lost 1 base at V and 5 bases at J; junction bases unmatched: 4. There are 14 residues in the CDR3. Looked up from germline, CDR1 is SGHDN and CDR2 is FVKESK.

The V gene is TRBV15, the J gene TRBJ1-1, with unresolved D. CDR1 is LNHNV, CDR2 YYDKDF, per germline (reference sequence). The CDR3 runs 16 residues. The V gene lost 5 bases and the J gene lost 3 bases, with 19 bases spanning the gap. DNA of the CDR3: TGTGCCACCAGCTTCCTGTACAGCGGGCAGGACACTGAAGCTTTCTTT. Translated: CATSFLYSGQDTEAFF.

The chain is built from TRBV19 and TRBJ1-1, with 7 bases matching TRBD1. The J segment lost 4 bases and the V segment lost 4 bases, leaving 9 bases of the junction unmatched. There are 15 residues in the CDR3. Germline V gives CDR1 LNHDA, CDR2 SQIVND (reference sequence). The DNA for the CDR3 is TGTGCCAGTAGTACCCGTCGACAGGGCGTCACTGAAGCTTTCTTT. It specifies CASSTRRQGVTEAFF.

The rearrangement links TRBV18 to TRBJ2-7; 8 positions agree with TRBD1. CDR1 and CDR2 from the germline V gene are KGHSH and LQKENI. The length of the CDR3 is 15 residues. V gave up 6 bases and J gave up 2 bases; unmatched junction bases: 9. The CDR3 reads CASSGKGTGAYEQYF. The CDR3 DNA sequence: TGTGCCAGCTCCGGCAAAGGGACAGGAGCCTACGAGCAGTACTTC.

The rearrangement joins TRBV19 to TRBJ2-3, with TRBD2 identical over 7 bases. Trimming took 3 bases from V and 9 from J; bases not matched to a gene: 6. Per germline, CDR1 LNHDA and CDR2 SQIVND (reference sequence). The length of the CDR3 is 13 residues. This CDR3 reads CASSIERGETQYF. CDR3 bases: TGTGCCAGTAGTATTGAGCGGGGAGAAACGCAGTATTTT.

The chain has TRBV5-6 and TRBJ1-6; 7 bases fit TRBD1. The ends lost 4 bases at V and 3 bases at J; junction bases unmatched: 4. The CDR3 loop spans 15 amino acids. Germline V gene sequence: CDR1 SGHDT, CDR2 YYEEEE. The CDR3 nucleotides read TGTGCCAGCAGCGTCCGGGACAGCTATAATTCACCCCTCCACTTT. Amino acids: CASSVRDSYNSPLHF.

CDR3 DNA: TGTGCCAGCAGCATTGACAGGGGGCGAGGAGCTTTCTTT. Translated, it gives CASSIDRGRGAFF. This chain uses TRBV11-2 with TRBJ1-1; 10 bases line up with TRBD1. Losses at the gene ends were 5 bases for V and 10 bases for J; bases not matched to a gene: 7. This CDR3 spans 13 amino acids. Per the germline V gene, CDR1 is SGHAT and CDR2 is FQNNGV.

This clone was counted only a few times. The V and J genes are TRBV6-6 and TRBJ1-3; 7 nucleotides line up with TRBD1. J lost 2 bases, V lost 5 bases, and 9 bases had no gene match. The CDR3 has 16 amino acids. The germline V gene encodes CDR1 MNHNY and CDR2 SVGAGI (reference sequence). The CDR3 DNA reads TGTGCCAGCAGTCGCCTGGGGCAGGGGGCTGGAAACACCATATATTTT. The encoded protein is CASSRLGQGAGNTIYF.

V and J are TRBV5-1 and TRBJ2-5, with TRBD2 matching 9 bases. Germline V gene lookup returns CDR1 SGHRS and CDR2 YFSETQ. The CDR3 is made up of 16 amino acids. Trimming cost V 4 bases and J 4 bases; bases outside gene matches: 11. CDR3 amino acids: CASSPTSGPGGETQYF. The CDR3 DNA is TGCGCCAGCAGCCCGACTAGCGGCCCGGGAGGAGAGACCCAGTACTTC. Combining the CDR3 with reference TRBV5-1 and TRBJ2-5 gives the whole variable domain KAGVTQTPRYLIKTRGQQVTLSCSPISGHRSVSWYQQTPGQGLQFLFEYFSETQRNKGNFPGRFSGRQFSNSRSEMNVSTLELGDSALYLCASSPTSGPGGETQYFGPGTRLLVL.

This clone was seen more than once but under ten times. The chain carries TRBV10-3 and TRBJ1-1; TRBD1 matches 11 bases. Germline assignment: CDR1 ENHRY and CDR2 SYGVKD. Trimming at V came to 4 bases and at J to 3 bases, leaving 4 bases not matched to a gene. The CDR3 spans 15 residues. CDR3 region: CAISAPGQGDTEAFF. The CDR3 DNA follows: TGTGCCATCAGTGCCCCGGGACAGGGGGACACTGAAGCTTTCTTT.

The gene calls are TRBV4-1 and TRBJ1-1, with 7 nucleotides matching TRBD1. J was trimmed by 2 bases and V by 3 bases; bases with no gene match: 12. CDR1 and CDR2 (germline): MGHRA, YSYEKL. This CDR3 is 17 amino acids long. The CDR3 loop reads CASSHRKEDRLNTEAFF. For the CDR3, the DNA is TGCGCCAGCAGCCATCGAAAAGAGGACAGGCTAAACACTGAAGCTTTCTTT.

The V call is TRBV2, the J call TRBJ1-2, with a weak D call TRBD1 (5 bases). Trimming left V 8 bases short and J 5 bases short, with 12 bases between. The CDR3 length is 12 residues. Germline loops: CDR1 SNHLY, CDR2 FYNNEI. As DNA, the CDR3 is TGTGCCAGCCCTAGGACACTGTATGGCTACACCTTC. Translating gives CASPRTLYGYTF.

The chain uses TRBV6-5 and TRBJ2-1; 10 positions agree with TRBD2. Looked up from germline, CDR1 is MNHEY and CDR2 is SVGAGI. This CDR3 contains 14 residues. V dropped 6 bases and J dropped 7; count of bases not matched to a gene: 6. The CDR3 region is CASSRRTSGNEQFF. The CDR3 region has the DNA TGTGCCAGCAGCCGACGGACTAGCGGAAATGAGCAGTTCTTC.

In this sample, this clone turned up once. In DNA form, the CDR3 reads TGTGCCAGCAGCTCACCCCAGGGTAACACCGGGGAGCTGTTTTTT. This sequence encodes CASSSPQGNTGELFF. V and J are TRBV7-6 and TRBJ2-2; D is possibly TRBD1 (5 bases). V lost 4 bases and J lost 2, with 11 bases in between. The germline gives CDR1 SGHVS, CDR2 FNYEAQ. CDR3 length equals 15 residues.

The chain employs TRBV7-9 and TRBJ2-1; D may be TRBD2 (6 bases). CDR3 length equals 15 residues. The germline V gene has CDR1 SEHNR and CDR2 FQNEAQ (reference sequence). V was pared by 4 bases and J by 5 bases, with 15 bases between. CDR3: CASSWDLDYHNEQFF. The CDR3 nucleotides are TGTGCCAGCAGCTGGGACCTGGACTACCACAATGAGCAGTTCTTC.

The V gene is TRBV21-1, the J gene TRBJ1-5; whether TRBD1, the table's D call, matches the DNA was not checked. TRBV21-1 is deemed a pseudogene. This CDR3 contains 19 residues. The CDR3 sequence is CASSKVDSRVRGSNQPQHF. For the CDR3, the DNA is TGTGCCAGCAGCAAAGTCGATTCTCGGGTCAGGGGTAGCAATCAGCCCCAGCATTTT.

J is TRBJ2-1 and V is TRBV5-1; possible D gene TRBD2, 6 bases. CDR3 size: 13 residues. CDR1 is SGHRS, CDR2 YFSETQ, per germline. The ends were cut back, 4 bases at V and 4 bases at J, with 9 bases in the middle. The CDR3 reads CASSPDYYNEQFF. The CDR3 DNA follows: TGCGCCAGCAGCCCGGACTATTACAATGAGCAGTTCTTC.

The table lists this clone with a few counts. The CDR3 reads CASSIASGYNEQFF. The CDR3 nucleotides are TGTGCCAGTAGTATAGCTAGCGGCTACAATGAGCAGTTCTTC. The chain carries TRBV19 and TRBJ2-1, with 7 bases lining up with TRBD2. Germline loops: CDR1 LNHDA, CDR2 SQIVND (reference sequence). V trimming: 1 base; J trimming: 3 bases; junction bases outside the gene matches: 0. The CDR3 loop spans 14 amino acids.

The V gene is TRBV7-8, the J gene TRBJ2-1; maybe TRBD2 (7 bases). Per the germline V gene, CDR1 is SGHVS and CDR2 is FQNEAQ. Trimming took off 11 bases at V and 0 bases at J, with 14 bases between the two ends. There are 14 residues in the CDR3. CDR3 amino acids: CASLGGGSYNEQFF. The CDR3 DNA sequence: TGTGCCTCTCTAGGGGGGGGCTCCTACAATGAGCAGTTCTTC.

This clone was counted a few times. The chain links TRBV4-3 to TRBJ2-7, with 10 bases matching TRBD2. The J segment lost 3 bases and the V segment lost 1 base, leaving 6 bases of the junction unmatched. Germline V gives CDR1 LGHNA, CDR2 YSLEER. The CDR3 consists of 16 residues. The CDR3 DNA is TGCGCCAGCAGCCAAGGGCTAGCGGGAGAAATCTACGAGCAGTACTTC. Translated: CASSQGLAGEIYEQYF.